This T cell receptor (beta chain) was found in a study of blood T cell repertoires in COVID-19. Study context: Sites across the United States, Italy and Spain contributed samples from acute and convalescent COVID-19. PBMCs, B-cell-depleted T cells, or T cells provided the cDNA or gDNA that made up the material.

V lost 0 bases, J lost 1 base, and 0 bases stayed unmatched. The CDR3 has 15 residues. Germline assignment: CDR1 SGHRS and CDR2 YFSETQ. As originally analysed: Reference gene primer amplification yielded estimated nucleated cell counts. Assay used: immunoSEQ multiplex PCR; TCRdb lists only in-frame clones, some missing. V and J calls plus clone size are reproduced from that table; the DNA served to infer D and trimming. The repertoire has 150,000 to 170,000 clones, more than 80% of them found once; the top ten carry roughly 0.54%. The sequenced material came from peripheral blood. V usage is TRBV5-1 and J usage is TRBJ2-2; 7 bases align to TRBD1. This TCR came from a man in his forties or fifties with acute or convalescent COVID-19. The chain's CDR3 is CASSLDRGNTGELFF. Written as DNA, the CDR3 is TGCGCCAGCAGCTTGGACAGGGGGAACACCGGGGAGCTGTTTTTT.